This entry lists 7 T cell receptor beta chains sequenced from one sample in a study of T-cell memory formation after mild COVID-19. TCRdb used MiXCR to reprocess the 5' RACE reads, holding one entry per CDR3 protein. This sample has 290,000 or so distinct CDR3 sequences, with 15% to 20% found just once. Sequencing was performed on PBMCs or a T cell subset sorted from them (not recorded which). These receptors were obtained from a man aged 18 to 30 who had mild COVID-19 (a few samples of this study predate the infection). Cell type and time point are not known.

This chain uses TRBV5-4 with TRBJ2-7; 8 bases fit TRBD2. J was trimmed by 3 bases and V by 0 bases; bases with no gene match: 2. This CDR3 has 14 amino acids. Germline CDR1 reads SGHNT; CDR2 reads YYREEE (reference sequence). The CDR3 sequence is CASSLGRGGYEQYF. The CDR3 bases are TGTGCCAGCAGCTTGGGACGGGGGGGCTACGAGCAGTACTTC.

The chain employs TRBV18 and TRBJ1-1; D might be TRBD1 (5 bases). Per the germline V gene, CDR1 is KGHSH and CDR2 is LQKENI. V lost 6 bases to trimming and J lost 0 bases, with 14 bases between them. This CDR3 has 15 residues. The CDR3 sequence: CASSSRGVMNTEAFF. CDR3 sequence (DNA): TGTGCCAGCTCCTCACGGGGGGTGATGAACACTGAAGCTTTCTTT.

This clonotype was counted a few times. The V gene is TRBV5-1, the J gene TRBJ2-3, with D possibly TRBD1 on 6 matching bases. The V gene lost 0 bases and the J gene lost 3 bases, with 14 bases spanning the gap. The CDR3 contains 16 residues. Germline assignment: CDR1 SGHRS and CDR2 YFSETQ. CDR3 sequence: CASSLDFRGVTDTQYF. In DNA form, the CDR3 reads TGCGCCAGCAGCTTGGACTTCAGGGGAGTGACAGATACGCAGTATTTT. The full variable domain, in which reference TRBV5-1 and TRBJ2-3 provide the parts outside the CDR3, is KAGVTQTPRYLIKTRGQQVTLSCSPISGHRSVSWYQQTPGQGLQFLFEYFSETQRNKGNFPGRFSGRQFSNSRSEMNVSTLELGDSALYLCASSLDFRGVTDTQYFGPGTRLTVL.

This clonotype has a handful of counts. The chain recombines TRBV4-1 with TRBJ2-2; unclear D gene. Deletions cut 1 base from V and 5 bases from J, with 5 bases between. The germline V gene encodes CDR1 MGHRA and CDR2 YSYEKL. The CDR3 is made up of 13 amino acids. In DNA form, the CDR3 reads TGCGCCAGCAGCCAAGCTCGGACCGGGGAGCTGTTTTTT. It specifies CASSQARTGELFF.

This clonotype was seen a handful of times. The chain recombines TRBV10-2 with TRBJ2-1, with D possibly called TRBD1 or TRBD2 (5 bases each). With 8 bases removed from V and 8 bases from J, the gap between germline ends came to 7 bases. The CDR3 is 10 residues long. CDR1 and CDR2 (germline): WSHSY, SAAADI. CDR3 in DNA: TGCGCCAGCCAGGGAGATGAGCAGTTCTTC. Residues: CASQGDEQFF.

The chain recombines TRBV20-1 with TRBJ1-1; no firm D call. Trimming removed 4 bases from V and 10 bases from J, with 16 bases in between. The V gene's germline CDR1 is DFQATT and CDR2 SNEGSKA (reference sequence). The CDR3 sequence is 12 residues long. The CDR3 here is CSATRASTRAFF. The CDR3 region has the DNA TGCAGTGCTACCCGGGCCTCTACCAGAGCTTTCTTT.

This clonotype was detected many times. The J gene is TRBJ2-2, the V gene TRBV19; D could derive from TRBD1 or TRBD2 (5 bases each). CDR3 length equals 13 residues. Trimming shortened V by 6 bases and J by 0 bases, and 5 bases separated the two germline ends. Germline V gene sequence: CDR1 LNHDA, CDR2 SQIVND (reference sequence). CDR3 nucleotide sequence: TGTGCCAGTAGGGGACCGAACACCGGGGAGCTGTTTTTT. Translation gives CASRGPNTGELFF.